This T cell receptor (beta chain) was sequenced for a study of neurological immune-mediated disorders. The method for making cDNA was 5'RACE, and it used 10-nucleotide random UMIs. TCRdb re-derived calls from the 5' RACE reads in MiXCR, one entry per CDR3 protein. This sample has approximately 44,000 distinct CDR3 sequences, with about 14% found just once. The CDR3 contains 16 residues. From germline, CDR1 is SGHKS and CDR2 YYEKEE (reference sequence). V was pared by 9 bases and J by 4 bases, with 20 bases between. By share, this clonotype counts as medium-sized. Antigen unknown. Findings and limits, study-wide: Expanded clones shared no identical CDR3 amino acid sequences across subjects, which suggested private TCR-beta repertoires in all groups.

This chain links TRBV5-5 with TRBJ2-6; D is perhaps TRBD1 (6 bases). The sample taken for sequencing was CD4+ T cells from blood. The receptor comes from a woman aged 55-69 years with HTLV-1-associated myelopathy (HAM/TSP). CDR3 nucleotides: TGTGCCACCAGTTCAGGGGCATTAGCCGGGGCCAACGTCCTGACTTTC. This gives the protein CATSSGALAGANVLTF. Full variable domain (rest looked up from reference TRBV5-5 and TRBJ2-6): DAGVTQSPTHLIKTRGQQVTLRCSPISGHKSVSWYQQVLGQGPQFIFQYYEKEERGRGNFPDRFSARQFPNYSSELNVNALLLGDSALYLCATSSGALAGANVLTFGAGSRLTVL.